This T cell receptor (beta chain) was sequenced in a study of shared clonotypes between healthy human individuals. The V and J ends lost 5 bases and 1 base, in that order; junction bases with no gene match: 3. Germline V lookup: CDR1 SGHVT, CDR2 SQSDAQ. The CDR3 length is 16 residues. Assay used: immunoSEQ multiplex PCR; TCRdb lists only in-frame clones, some missing. The sample lists fewer than 650,000 clones, over 60% seen once, with roughly 13% in the top ten. This clone was counted a single time. The source is a woman between 35 and 50 years old in good health. Some clones in this sample may be carry-over from other donors' samples. Sequenced sample: PBMCs. The V and J genes are TRBV7-4 and TRBJ2-5; 14 bases align to TRBD2. This CDR3 reads CASSLGLAGAQETQYF. CDR3 bases: TGTGCCAGCAGCCTGGGACTAGCGGGAGCCCAAGAGACCCAGTACTTC. Complete variable domain (other parts from reference TRBV7-4 and TRBJ2-5): GAGVSQSPRYKVAKRGRDVALRCDSISGHVTLYWYRQTLGQGSEVLTYSQSDAQRDKSGRPSGRFSAERPERSVSTLKIQRTEQGDSAVYLCASSLGLAGAQETQYFGPGTRLLVL.